These 32 T cell receptor beta chains were sequenced from one sample in a study of T cell responses to AZD1222 COVID-19 vaccine. TCRdb's copy holds only in-frame clones and misses some; the assay was immunoSEQ multiplex PCR. The profile shows under 80,000 clones, roughly 87% of them singletons. Sequences were derived from peripheral blood, sampled 28 days after the second AZD1222 dose. The origin of the receptors is an adult who received the AZD1222 COVID-19 vaccine.

The chain couples TRBV18 to TRBJ1-2; possibly TRBD1 for D (6 bases). CDR3 length: 14 amino acids. CDR1 is KGHSH and CDR2 is LQKENI in the germline V gene. V was shortened by 2 bases and J by 8 bases, with 15 bases between the two germline ends. CDR3 amino acids: CASSPSRGGGGYTF. The CDR3 DNA is TGTGCCAGCTCACCAAGCAGGGGCGGAGGAGGCTACACCTTC. The full variable domain, rest sourced from reference TRBV18 and TRBJ1-2, is NAGVMQNPRHLVRRRGQEARLRCSPMKGHSHVYWYRQLPEEGLKFMVYLQKENIIDESGMPKERFSAEFPKEGPSILRIQQVVRGDSAAYFCASSPSRGGGGYTFGSGTRLTVV.

The rearrangement links TRBV6-2 or TRBV6-3 to TRBJ2-5; the D gene is possibly TRBD1 (6 bases). This CDR3 is built from 15 residues. CDR1 and CDR2 from the germline V gene are MNHEY and SVGEGT. Trimming cost V 2 bases and J 7 bases, with 17 bases left between them. The CDR3 bases are TGTGCCAGCAGTTACATGAGCGGCAGGGGCGGGACCCAGTACTTC. Translation gives CASSYMSGRGGTQYF.

The chain is built from TRBV19 and TRBJ2-7, with TRBD1 matching 12 bases. Unmatched junction bases numbered 2, after V lost 3 bases and J lost 2 bases. The CDR3 spans 15 residues. Germline assignment: CDR1 LNHDA and CDR2 SQIVND (reference sequence). As DNA, the CDR3 is TGTGCCAGTAGTATCGGGACAGGGGGCCCCTACGAGCAGTACTTC. Amino acids: CASSIGTGGPYEQYF.

The chain couples TRBV11-2 to TRBJ2-7; no clear D. Germline V CDR1 and CDR2: SGHAT, FQNNGV. The V end lost 2 bases, the J end lost 8 bases, and 10 bases lay between the germline ends. The CDR3 spans 12 residues. The CDR3 sequence is CASSLSSLKQYF. Written as DNA, the CDR3 is TGTGCCAGCAGCTTATCTTCTCTTAAGCAGTACTTC. Drawing the rest from reference TRBV11-2 and TRBJ2-7, the complete variable domain is EAGVAQSPRYKIIEKRQSVAFWCNPISGHATLYWYQQILGQGPKLLIQFQNNGVVDDSQLPKDRFSAERLKGVDSTLKIQPAKLEDSAVYLCASSLSSLKQYFGPGTRLTVT.

The chain uses TRBV30 and TRBJ2-7; possibly TRBD1 for D (6 bases). The CDR3 length is 13 residues. V was trimmed by 0 bases and J by 7 bases, leaving 13 bases between them. CDR1 GTSNPN and CDR2 SVGIG come from the germline V gene (reference sequence). The DNA of the CDR3 is TGTGCCTGGAGTGTACTGGACAGTGGGGAGCAGTACTTC. Its translation is CAWSVLDSGEQYF.

The chain's CDR3 is CASIRQGRDEQFF. The CDR3 region has the DNA TGTGCCAGCATCCGACAGGGCCGCGATGAGCAGTTCTTC. This chain joins TRBV5-8 and TRBJ2-1; 7 bases align to TRBD1. V was clipped by 6 bases and J by 8 bases; unmatched bases: 8. The CDR3 is 13 residues long. The V gene's germline CDR1 is SGHTS and CDR2 YDEGEE. Full variable domain (outside the CDR3, taken from reference TRBV5-8 and TRBJ2-1): EAGVTQSPTHLIKTRGQQATLRCSPISGHTSVYWYQQALGLGLQFLLWYDEGEERNRGNFPPRFSGRQFPNYSSELNVNALELEDSALYLCASIRQGRDEQFFGPGTRLTVL.

CDR3 bases: TGTGCCACTACTAGGGGGCCTGGAAACACCATATATTTT. Translating gives CATTRGPGNTIYF. J is TRBJ1-3 and V is TRBV19; 7 bases agree with TRBD1. The CDR3 has 13 amino acids. Germline CDR1 reads LNHDA; CDR2 reads SQIVND (reference sequence). The V segment lost 10 bases and the J segment 2 bases; nucleotides outside the gene matches: 5.

The rearrangement uses TRBV19 and TRBJ2-7; unclear D gene. Germline loops: CDR1 LNHDA, CDR2 SQIVND (reference sequence). This CDR3 is 13 amino acids long. Trimming took off 4 bases at V and 2 bases at J, with 9 bases between the two ends. The CDR3 DNA reads TGTGCCAGTAGTAGTATTGGGCCCTACGAGCAGTACTTC. Residues: CASSSIGPYEQYF.

The V call is TRBV30, the J call TRBJ2-7; D not certain. The ends were cut back, 2 bases at V and 3 bases at J, with 17 bases in the middle. The germline V gene encodes CDR1 GTSNPN and CDR2 SVGIG (reference sequence). The CDR3 covers 15 residues. The CDR3 DNA is TGTGCCTGGAGTCCTCCGGGCTCCGAACGCTACGAGCAGTACTTC. Its protein is CAWSPPGSERYEQYF.

The J gene is TRBJ2-2, the V gene TRBV3-1 (or the pseudogene TRBV3-2); no clear D. V lost 4 bases and J 1 base, leaving 7 bases between the germline ends. The V gene's germline CDR1 is LGHDT and CDR2 YNNKEL (reference sequence). This CDR3 has 14 residues. The DNA of the CDR3 is TGTGCCAGCAGCCCTCCCGGGAACACCGGGGAGCTGTTTTTT. Residues: CASSPPGNTGELFF.

V is TRBV18 and J is TRBJ2-5; D call uncertain. With 2 bases removed from V and 1 base from J, the gap between germline ends came to 5 bases. The germline V gene encodes CDR1 KGHSH and CDR2 LQKENI. This CDR3 contains 13 residues. CDR3 residues: CASSPGSQETQYF. For the CDR3, the DNA is TGTGCCAGCTCACCAGGCAGCCAAGAGACCCAGTACTTC.

The chain is built from TRBV7-6 and TRBJ1-2; 8 positions match TRBD1. CDR1 and CDR2 (germline): SGHVS, FNYEAQ. Trimming at V came to 0 bases and at J to 1 base, leaving 1 base not matched to a gene. This CDR3 is built from 15 residues. CDR3 in DNA: TGTGCCAGCAGCTTAGCCGGACAGGGTAACTATGGCTACACCTTC. Amino acids: CASSLAGQGNYGYTF.

This clone was detected only once. The genes are TRBV12-3 or TRBV12-4 and TRBJ1-1, with D unresolved. CDR3 size: 11 residues. Trimming removed 6 bases from V and 4 bases from J, with 6 bases in between. Here the CDR3 reads CASSKLTEAFF. The CDR3 DNA reads as TGTGCCAGCAGCAAACTCACTGAAGCTTTCTTT.

V gene TRBV5-1 combines with J gene TRBJ1-3, with 8 bases aligning to TRBD1. V shed 4 bases, J shed 2 bases, and the junction held 2 bases outside the gene matches. CDR1 SGHRS and CDR2 YFSETQ come from the germline V gene. This CDR3 has 14 residues. In DNA, the CDR3 is TGCGCCAGCAGCCCAGGGGGCACTGGAAACACCATATATTTT. Protein sequence: CASSPGGTGNTIYF.

This clone was seen more than once but under ten times. This chain connects TRBV2 to TRBJ1-6; a weak D match, TRBD1 (6 bases). The ends were cut back, 7 bases at V and 11 bases at J, with 15 bases in the middle. This CDR3 is built from 13 residues. Germline CDR1 reads SNHLY; CDR2 reads FYNNEI. CDR3 in amino acids: CASKNRDRAPLHF. The CDR3 nucleotides are TGTGCCAGCAAGAACAGGGATAGGGCACCCCTCCACTTT.

The chain uses TRBV3-1 (or the pseudogene TRBV3-2) and TRBJ2-7, with a tentative D call TRBD2 (6 bases). Trimming took 2 bases from V and 4 from J, leaving 15 bases between them. The germline gives CDR1 LGHDT, CDR2 YNNKEL (reference sequence). The length of the CDR3 is 15 residues. This chain's CDR3 is CASSQLGGGGYEQYF. The DNA of the CDR3 is TGTGCCAGCAGCCAACTTGGGGGAGGTGGATACGAGCAGTACTTC.

This sequence joins TRBV5-1 and TRBJ1-6; the match to TRBD1 covers 8 bases. CDR3 length: 17 residues. The V gene end was trimmed by 0 bases and the J gene end by 2 bases; junction bases not matched to a gene: 4. The germline V gene has CDR1 SGHRS and CDR2 YFSETQ. The DNA of the CDR3 is TGCGCCAGCAGCTTGGCAGGGGGCAGAACCTATAATTCACCCCTCCACTTT. Translation: CASSLAGGRTYNSPLHF.

The J gene is TRBJ2-6, the V gene TRBV6-2 or TRBV6-3; 10 nucleotides align to TRBD2. Germline lookup yields CDR1 MNHEY and CDR2 SVGEGT. J gave up 1 base and V 0 bases, and 3 bases lay outside the gene matches. The CDR3 is 18 residues long. CDR3 bases: TGTGCCAGCAGTTACTCGACTAGCGGGCCGTCTGGGGCCAACGTCCTGACTTTC. As protein: CASSYSTSGPSGANVLTF.

The genes are TRBV9 and TRBJ2-2, with D possibly called TRBD1 or TRBD2 (5 bases each). CDR1 and CDR2 (germline): SGDLS, YYNGEE. V dropped 0 bases and J dropped 5 bases, with 17 bases sitting between them. CDR3 size: 17 residues. The CDR3 nucleotides are TGTGCCAGCAGCGTAGTACCTACCGGGACGGGGACCGGGGAGCTGTTTTTT. Amino acid sequence: CASSVVPTGTGTGELFF.

There are a few counts of this clone. V gene TRBV5-8 combines with J gene TRBJ1-4; 10 nucleotides agree with TRBD1. The V and J ends lost 3 bases and 4 bases, in that order; junction bases with no gene match: 6. CDR1 SGHTS and CDR2 YDEGEE come from the germline V gene. There are 16 residues in the CDR3. The CDR3: CASSSGQGGDNEKLFF. CDR3 nucleotide sequence: TGTGCCAGCAGCTCAGGACAGGGGGGAGATAATGAAAAACTGTTTTTT.

This clone was counted a few times. This chain links TRBV7-9 with TRBJ1-1; 8 nucleotides match TRBD1. Per the germline V gene, CDR1 is SEHNR and CDR2 is FQNEAQ (reference sequence). The ends lost 1 base at V and 2 bases at J; junction bases unmatched: 3. The length of the CDR3 is 15 residues. The CDR3 coding sequence is TGTGCCAGCAGCTTAGTGACAGGGGAAAACACTGAAGCTTTCTTT. Translated, it gives CASSLVTGENTEAFF.

CDR3 sequence: CAWNRERSPLHF. DNA of the CDR3: TGTGCCTGGAACCGGGAACGTTCACCCCTCCACTTT. The chain has TRBV30 and TRBJ1-6; D remains unclear. Trimming took 4 bases from V and 9 from J, leaving 10 bases between them. Germline lookup yields CDR1 GTSNPN and CDR2 SVGIG (reference sequence). The CDR3 sequence is 12 residues long.

V is TRBV19 and J is TRBJ2-6; the D gene is possibly TRBD1 (5 bases). CDR1 is LNHDA and CDR2 is SQIVND in the germline V gene (reference sequence). V lost 9 bases and J lost 2, with 14 bases in between. The CDR3 consists of 15 residues. The CDR3 region has the DNA TGTGCCAGCCTCCCGACAGTCCCTGGGGCCAACGTCCTGACTTTC. This gives the protein CASLPTVPGANVLTF.

The J gene is TRBJ1-4, the V gene TRBV2; TRBD1 matches at 9 bases. Per the germline V gene, CDR1 is SNHLY and CDR2 is FYNNEI. J gave up 4 bases and V 6 bases, and 6 bases lay outside the gene matches. CDR3 size: 15 residues. The CDR3 bases are TGTGCCAGCAGCTTGACAGGGGGTGATAATGAAAAACTGTTTTTT. It translates to CASSLTGGDNEKLFF.

The chain is built from TRBV6-5 and TRBJ2-1; 8 nucleotides align to TRBD1. Looked up from germline, CDR1 is MNHEY and CDR2 is SVGAGI. J lost 4 bases, V lost 10 bases, and 9 bases had no gene match. The CDR3 extends over 14 amino acids. The CDR3 reads CATSGQGFYNEQFF. DNA of the CDR3: TGTGCCACATCCGGACAGGGTTTTTACAATGAGCAGTTCTTC.

This clone was picked up one time. This sequence joins TRBV27 and TRBJ1-2; D is ambiguous. The germline V gene encodes CDR1 MNHEY and CDR2 SMNVEV (reference sequence). This CDR3 contains 12 residues. V shed 7 bases and J shed 3 bases, with 9 bases lying between them. CDR3 bases: TGTGCCAGCAAGAGCCAGGACTATGGCTACACCTTC. This gives the protein CASKSQDYGYTF.

The chain has TRBV19 and TRBJ2-2; 9 nucleotides line up with TRBD1. There are 16 residues in the CDR3. After removal of 3 bases from V and 0 bases from J, the junction contained 2 bases not matched to a gene. Germline CDR1 is LNHDA and CDR2 is SQIVND (reference sequence). The CDR3 loop reads CASSMWTGANTGELFF. CDR3 DNA sequence: TGTGCCAGTAGTATGTGGACAGGGGCGAACACCGGGGAGCTGTTTTTT.

This clone has a single count. V usage is TRBV27 and J usage is TRBJ2-3; 9 nucleotides match TRBD2. The length of the CDR3 is 16 residues. Germline CDR1 and CDR2: MNHEY and SMNVEV (reference sequence). The V gene end was trimmed by 0 bases and the J gene end by 5 bases; junction bases not matched to a gene: 6. The DNA for the CDR3 is TGTGCCAGCAGTTTATCGGGCGGGAGGGCCAAAGATACGCAGTATTTT. This translates into CASSLSGGRAKDTQYF.

This clone came up once. The rearrangement uses TRBV4-3 and TRBJ1-6, with TRBD1 matching over 8 bases. CDR3 length: 17 amino acids. The germline V gene encodes CDR1 LGHNA and CDR2 YSLEER. J gave up 6 bases and V 4 bases, and 11 bases lay outside the gene matches. CDR3 residues: CASSPRESGGPNSPLHF. The DNA for the CDR3 is TGCGCCAGCAGCCCCCGGGAGTCAGGGGGCCCTAATTCACCCCTCCACTTT.

In this sample, this clone turned up a few times. The CDR3 loop reads CASSIDTSGYNEQFF. CDR3 coding DNA: TGTGCCAGTAGTATAGATACTAGCGGGTACAATGAGCAGTTCTTC. V usage is TRBV19 and J usage is TRBJ2-1, with TRBD2 identical over 9 bases. There are 15 residues in the CDR3. J was trimmed by 4 bases and V by 0 bases; bases with no gene match: 1. Germline V CDR1 and CDR2: LNHDA, SQIVND (reference sequence).

The rearrangement uses TRBV4-1 and TRBJ2-1; TRBD2 aligns across 11 bases. The CDR3 is made up of 17 amino acids. Germline assignment: CDR1 MGHRA and CDR2 YSYEKL. Trimming at V came to 1 base and at J to 1 base, leaving 3 bases not matched to a gene. The CDR3 sequence: CASSQVTSGSSYNEQFF. In nucleotides, the CDR3 is TGCGCCAGCAGCCAAGTTACTAGCGGGAGTTCCTACAATGAGCAGTTCTTC.

The genes are TRBV7-9 and TRBJ1-1, with a possible D match to TRBD1 (6 bases). The CDR3 is 15 amino acids. Germline V gene data show CDR1 as SEHNR and CDR2 as FQNEAQ (reference sequence). Deletions cut 8 bases from V and 1 base from J, with 17 bases between. In DNA, the CDR3 is TGTGCCAGCCGCGGGGGCAGCTTGGGGAACACTGAAGCTTTCTTT. Its protein product is CASRGGSLGNTEAFF.